This passage covers 29 T cell receptor beta chains from one sample sequenced in a study of T cells in Graves' hyperthyroidism and ophthalmopathy. There were TCR beta CDR3 regions amplified from RNA transcripts. First-round RT-PCR of the TCR CDR3 relied on the HTBI primer set. TCRdb fed the multiplex PCR reads into MiXCR, producing one record per CDR3 protein. The sample consists of 550,000 to 600,000 distinct CDR3 sequences, around 14% of them appearing once. The source material was blood. These receptors were obtained from a woman in her late teens or twenties with Graves' ophthalmopathy.

This clonotype was picked up a small number of times. The CDR3 sequence is CASRIGGGTEAFF. The DNA for the CDR3 is TGTGCCAGCAGAATAGGGGGAGGGACTGAAGCTTTCTTT. The chain links TRBV25-1 to TRBJ1-1, with D possibly matching TRBD1 (6 bases). Trimming took 6 bases from V and 5 from J, leaving 13 bases between them. The CDR3 runs to 13 residues. Germline loops: CDR1 MGHDK, CDR2 SYGVNS.

In its sample, this clonotype was seen many times. J is TRBJ2-1 and V is TRBV2; perhaps TRBD2 as D (5 bases). Deletions cut 6 bases from V and 0 bases from J, with 9 bases between. The CDR3 spans 14 residues. CDR1 is SNHLY, CDR2 FYNNEI, per germline. CDR3 sequence reads: CASSPDSSYNEQFF. The CDR3 DNA follows: TGTGCCAGCAGCCCGGACTCCTCCTACAATGAGCAGTTCTTC.

This clonotype was seen at least ten times. The chain joins TRBV30 to TRBJ2-7; 8 positions agree with TRBD1. Per the germline V gene, CDR1 is GTSNPN and CDR2 is SVGIG (reference sequence). The length of the CDR3 is 18 residues. The V and J ends lost 0 bases and 4 bases, in that order; junction bases with no gene match: 17. The CDR3 here is CAWSVPPSYRGFLYEQYF. CDR3 in DNA: TGTGCCTGGAGTGTACCCCCCTCGTACAGGGGGTTTCTTTACGAGCAGTACTTC.

The CDR3 spells CASSPTGLAGADTQYF. Written as DNA, the CDR3 is TGCGCCAGCAGCCCTACCGGACTAGCGGGAGCAGATACGCAGTATTTT. The chain carries TRBV4-3 and TRBJ2-3, with 13 bases that match TRBD2. Per germline, CDR1 LGHNA and CDR2 YSLEER. After removal of 4 bases from V and 4 bases from J, the junction contained 5 bases not matched to a gene. The CDR3 extends over 16 amino acids.

This clonotype was seen repeatedly, ten times or more. The gene calls are TRBV29-1 and TRBJ1-2; D might be TRBD1 (5 bases). The CDR3 consists of 13 residues. CDR1 is SQVTM, CDR2 ANQGSEA, per germline. With 6 bases removed from V and 6 bases from J, the gap between germline ends came to 17 bases. For the CDR3, the DNA is TGCAGCGTCCCCAGGGACTTGGTCAATGGCTACACCTTC. Protein sequence: CSVPRDLVNGYTF.

This clonotype appeared a few times. The V call is TRBV20-1, the J call TRBJ2-1; tentatively, D is TRBD2 (5 bases). The CDR3 has 17 residues. Germline V gives CDR1 DFQATT, CDR2 SNEGSKA (reference sequence). V was clipped by 0 bases and J by 3 bases, with 18 bases between them. As DNA, the CDR3 is TGCAGTGCTAGAGATTTCCCGGCCGACGCGGGCTACAATGAGCAGTTCTTC. Its protein product is CSARDFPADAGYNEQFF.

The sample holds many counts of this clonotype. The rearrangement uses TRBV7-9 and TRBJ1-2, with D possibly being TRBD1 (6 bases). The CDR3 is 17 residues long. Trimming shortened V by 1 base and J by 6 bases, and 21 bases separated the two germline ends. Germline V gene lookup returns CDR1 SEHNR and CDR2 FQNEAQ (reference sequence). CDR3 amino acids: CASSLEDRFIGRDGYTF. CDR3 in DNA: TGTGCCAGCAGCTTAGAGGACAGATTTATAGGGCGAGATGGCTACACCTTC. The full variable domain, completed using reference TRBV7-9 and TRBJ1-2, is DTGVSQNPRHKITKRGQNVTFRCDPISEHNRLYWYRQTLGQGPEFLTYFQNEAQLEKSRLLSDRFSAERPKGSFSTLEIQRTEQGDSAMYLCASSLEDRFIGRDGYTFGSGTRLTVV.

The sample holds many counts of this clonotype. The chain uses TRBV11-3 and TRBJ2-5, with D maybe TRBD1 (6 bases). The CDR3 spans 16 residues. CDR1 and CDR2 (germline): SGHNT, YENEEA. V was shortened by 3 bases and J by 3 bases, with 17 bases between the two germline ends. The CDR3 DNA follows: TGTGCCAGCAGCTTGGGGGCTAGCCCCGGTAAAGAGACCCAGTACTTC. Protein sequence: CASSLGASPGKETQYF.

Note on this clonotype: This may be a read error, as it is one base from a much larger clone. This sequence joins TRBV29-1 and TRBJ2-1; D possibly uses TRBD1 or TRBD2 (5 bases each). Looked up from germline, CDR1 is SQVTM and CDR2 is ANQGSEA. The CDR3 contains 13 residues. CDR3 in DNA: TGCAGCGTCCTAAGAGGGACCTACAATGAGCAGTCCTTC. It is translated as CSVLRGTYNEQSF.

In this sample, this clonotype turned up many times. The chain has TRBV2 and TRBJ2-2; D is tentatively TRBD1 or TRBD2 (7 bases each). Per the germline V gene, CDR1 is SNHLY and CDR2 is FYNNEI. The CDR3 loop spans 16 amino acids. Between the trimmed V and J ends, which lost 6 bases and 6 bases, there was a span of 20 bases. The CDR3 loop reads CASSAGTARGAGELFF. The CDR3 DNA reads as TGTGCCAGCAGCGCCGGGACAGCACGGGGGGCCGGGGAGCTGTTTTTT.

The chain uses TRBV11-2 and TRBJ2-5, with TRBD2 identical over 7 bases. This CDR3 has 15 residues. Germline CDR1 SGHAT, CDR2 FQNNGV. V was pared by 3 bases and J by 2 bases, with 6 bases of the junction left unmatched. The CDR3 DNA sequence: TGTGCCAGCAGCTTGGGACTACGCACACAAGAGACCCAGTACTTC. It encodes CASSLGLRTQETQYF.

To note about this clonotype: This may stem from a read error, because a much larger clone lies one nucleotide away. The chain carries TRBV19 and TRBJ1-2, with TRBD1 matching over 7 bases. The CDR3 spans 15 residues. Germline loops: CDR1 LNHDA, CDR2 SQIVND (reference sequence). The CDR3 coding sequence is TGTGCCAGTACCATTTCAGGGGGAGGCCGCTATGGCTACATCTTC. It codes for CASTISGGGRYGYIF.

This clonotype was counted at least ten times. V is TRBV10-2 and J is TRBJ2-7; 8 positions match TRBD2. Germline lookup yields CDR1 WSHSY and CDR2 SAAADI. The CDR3 consists of 15 residues. The ends lost 3 bases at V and 0 bases at J; junction bases unmatched: 4. CDR3 sequence: CASSDAAGVSYEQYF. CDR3 bases: TGCGCCAGCAGTGACGCAGCGGGAGTCTCCTACGAGCAGTACTTC.

This clonotype came up many times. This chain uses TRBV20-1 with TRBJ1-1, with TRBD1 as a possible D gene (6 bases). V gave up 0 bases and J gave up 3 bases, with 11 bases separating them. The CDR3 consists of 14 residues. CDR1 is DFQATT and CDR2 is SNEGSKA in the germline V gene (reference sequence). The CDR3 sequence: CSARDLYRDTEAFF. In nucleotides, the CDR3 is TGCAGTGCTAGAGATCTTTACAGGGACACTGAAGCTTTCTTT.

Ten or more counts support this clonotype. The rearrangement uses TRBV20-1 and TRBJ2-7; 9 bases match TRBD2. Per germline, CDR1 DFQATT and CDR2 SNEGSKA (reference sequence). The CDR3 runs to 18 residues. The junction had 17 bases not matched to a gene; V was cut back by 1 base and J by 4 bases. Written as DNA, the CDR3 is TGCAGTGCTAGAGTTATAGCGGGAGAAAGCGTACGGAGGTACGAGCAGTACTTC. It specifies CSARVIAGESVRRYEQYF.

This clonotype was seen repeatedly, ten times or more. The chain is built from TRBV30 and TRBJ2-1; TRBD2 might be the D (6 bases). The CDR3 totals 14 residues. V was pared by 2 bases and J by 3 bases, with 11 bases between. Germline V gene data show CDR1 as GTSNPN and CDR2 as SVGIG (reference sequence). DNA for the CDR3: TGTGCCTGGAGTCCCTGGGAGGACTACAATGAGCAGTTCTTC. Amino acid sequence: CAWSPWEDYNEQFF.

This clonotype showed up many times. This chain joins TRBV6-5 and TRBJ2-7, with D uncertain. This CDR3 region has 13 residues. V gave up 0 bases and J gave up 8 bases, with 11 bases separating them. Looked up from germline, CDR1 is MNHEY and CDR2 is SVGAGI. The CDR3 region has the DNA TGTGCCAGCAGTTACTCTGGAGACATTAAGCAGTACTTC. This sequence encodes CASSYSGDIKQYF.

This clonotype was recorded once. This rearrangement joins TRBV29-1 to TRBJ2-1, with D perhaps matching TRBD1 or TRBD2 (5 bases each). This CDR3 is 10 amino acids long. Germline values: CDR1 SQVTM, CDR2 ANQGSEA. V shed 4 bases and J shed 16 bases, with 14 bases lying between them. DNA of the CDR3: TGCAGCGTTGGGGACCGAGTTCTTTTCTTC. It codes for CSVGDRVLFF.

This clonotype was counted between two and nine times. This chain uses TRBV4-1 with TRBJ2-5; maybe TRBD1 (5 bases). Germline CDR1 is MGHRA and CDR2 is YSYEKL. Trimming stripped 1 base from V and 5 bases from J, with 14 bases between. The CDR3 covers 15 residues. This chain's CDR3 is CASSQGRGRAETQYF. The CDR3, as DNA: TGCGCCAGCAGCCAAGGAAGGGGTAGGGCGGAGACCCAGTACTTC.

Within the sample, this clonotype is medium-sized (0.01 to 0.1%). The chain has TRBV12-3 or TRBV12-4 and TRBJ2-1; D gene uncertain. There are 15 residues in the CDR3. Trimming took 1 base from V and 0 from J, leaving 7 bases between them. The CDR3 DNA follows: TGTGCCAGCAGTTTAGTTCCTTACTCCTACAATGAGCAGTTCTTC. Translated, it gives CASSLVPYSYNEQFF.

This clonotype was counted ten times or more. The V and J genes are TRBV2 and TRBJ1-5; TRBD1 agrees at 7 bases. The germline V gene has CDR1 SNHLY and CDR2 FYNNEI. The CDR3 has 15 amino acids. The J segment lost 0 bases and the V segment lost 4 bases, leaving 3 bases of the junction unmatched. CDR3 sequence: CASSVGDSSNQPQHF. Written as DNA, the CDR3 is TGTGCCAGCAGTGTAGGGGACAGTAGCAATCAGCCCCAGCATTTT.

The chain is built from TRBV5-1 and TRBJ2-1; 15 bases are shared with TRBD2. V lost 4 bases and J lost 9; bases outside the gene matches: 5. Looked up from germline, CDR1 is SGHRS and CDR2 is YFSETQ. The length of the CDR3 is 15 residues. The CDR3 DNA reads TGCGCCAGCAGCCGGGGACTAGCGGGAGGCGGTGAGCAGTTCTTC. Translating it yields CASSRGLAGGGEQFF.

At least ten counts were recorded for this clonotype. This chain links TRBV7-9 with TRBJ2-3; the D gene is possibly TRBD2 (5 bases). This CDR3 spans 15 amino acids. V was trimmed by 3 bases and J by 6 bases, leaving 16 bases between them. CDR1 and CDR2 from the germline V gene are SEHNR and FQNEAQ (reference sequence). The CDR3 region is CASSLGDGNKDTQYF. CDR3 coding DNA: TGTGCCAGCAGCTTGGGAGACGGGAATAAGGATACGCAGTATTTT. Drawing the rest from reference TRBV7-9 and TRBJ2-3, the complete variable domain is DTGVSQNPRHKITKRGQNVTFRCDPISEHNRLYWYRQTLGQGPEFLTYFQNEAQLEKSRLLSDRFSAERPKGSFSTLEIQRTEQGDSAMYLCASSLGDGNKDTQYFGPGTRLTVL.

The gene calls are TRBV20-1 and TRBJ2-3, with D possibly called TRBD1 or TRBD2 (6 bases each). The CDR3 runs 16 residues. V was clipped by 5 bases and J by 2 bases, with 20 bases between them. Per germline, CDR1 DFQATT and CDR2 SNEGSKA (reference sequence). The CDR3 region is CSALPGAAGATDTQYF. The CDR3, as DNA: TGCAGTGCTCTCCCGGGGGCGGCCGGGGCCACAGATACGCAGTATTTT.

Many counts were recorded for this clonotype. The chain joins TRBV28 to TRBJ2-1; 7 bases fit TRBD2. The V and J ends lost 3 bases and 8 bases, in that order; junction bases with no gene match: 7. The CDR3 has 14 residues. In germline, CDR1 is MDHEN, CDR2 SYDVKM. CDR3: CASSFTGTTHEQFF. CDR3 nucleotides: TGTGCCAGCAGTTTTACCGGGACTACCCATGAGCAGTTCTTC. The variable domain in full, completed from reference TRBV28 and TRBJ2-1, reads DVKVTQSSRYLVKRTGEKVFLECVQDMDHENMFWYRQDPGLGLRLIYFSYDVKMKEKGDIPEGYSVSREKKERFSLILESASTNQTSMYLCASSFTGTTHEQFFGPGTRLTVL.

This chain joins TRBV7-9 and TRBJ2-1; perhaps TRBD1 as D (5 bases). Germline values: CDR1 SEHNR, CDR2 FQNEAQ (reference sequence). Trimming took off 3 bases at V and 9 bases at J, with 15 bases between the two ends. The CDR3 has 14 amino acids. For the CDR3, the DNA is TGTGCCAGCAGCTTGATGACAGATTATGGTGAGCAGTTCTTC. Its translation is CASSLMTDYGEQFF. The full variable domain, its missing parts supplied by reference TRBV7-9 and TRBJ2-1, is DTGVSQNPRHKITKRGQNVTFRCDPISEHNRLYWYRQTLGQGPEFLTYFQNEAQLEKSRLLSDRFSAERPKGSFSTLEIQRTEQGDSAMYLCASSLMTDYGEQFFGPGTRLTVL.

Many counts were recorded for this clonotype. The chain carries TRBV7-9 and TRBJ2-5, with 8 positions matching TRBD1. The CDR3 consists of 17 residues. The J segment lost 5 bases and the V segment lost 3 bases, leaving 14 bases of the junction unmatched. Germline assignment: CDR1 SEHNR and CDR2 FQNEAQ (reference sequence). The chain's CDR3 is CASSLGGTGDLRETQYF. The CDR3 DNA reads TGTGCCAGCAGCTTGGGCGGGACAGGTGACCTTCGCGAGACCCAGTACTTC.

This clonotype appeared many times. The chain joins TRBV5-1 to TRBJ2-7; D unresolved. CDR3 length: 14 residues. Trimming pared 5 bases from V and 0 bases from J, leaving 12 bases between. Germline V gives CDR1 SGHRS, CDR2 YFSETQ. DNA of the CDR3: TGCGCCAGCAGAACAAGGGTCAACTCCTACGAGCAGTACTTC. Protein sequence: CASRTRVNSYEQYF.

This clonotype has a count of ten or more. The chain uses TRBV5-8 and TRBJ2-5; D may be TRBD1 (6 bases). Trimming removed 4 bases at V and 5 bases at J, with 12 bases between. Germline CDR1 and CDR2: SGHTS and YDEGEE. The CDR3 covers 13 residues. CDR3 in amino acids: CASSRRGSETQYF. The CDR3 DNA sequence: TGTGCCAGCAGCCGAAGGGGGTCGGAGACCCAGTACTTC.